The next 25 T cell receptor beta chains were all read from a single sample in a study of blood T cell repertoires in COVID-19. Profiled with immunoSEQ multiplex PCR; TCRdb holds only in-frame clones, not every one. This sample has around 250,000 clones, with around nine tenths found just once. Sequencing was performed on peripheral blood. These receptors were collected from a man aged 35-49 years with active or convalescent COVID-19.

The chain combines TRBV27 with TRBJ2-1; 10 bases are shared with TRBD2. The CDR3 has 15 amino acids. Germline CDR1 MNHEY, CDR2 SMNVEV (reference sequence). V lost 5 bases and J lost 2; bases outside the gene matches: 3. CDR3 amino acids: CASSISGGTYNEQFF. The CDR3 DNA sequence: TGTGCCAGCAGTATTAGCGGGGGGACCTACAATGAGCAGTTCTTC.

V and J are TRBV28 and TRBJ1-1; D possibly corresponds to TRBD1 (6 bases). Germline values: CDR1 MDHEN, CDR2 SYDVKM. V lost 6 bases, J lost 6 bases, and 14 bases lay in between. The CDR3 spans 13 residues. The CDR3 DNA reads TGTGCCAGCAGCAATACTGGACAGCCTGAAGCTTTCTTT. Translated: CASSNTGQPEAFF.

This clone turned up a few times. The gene calls are TRBV27 and TRBJ2-3; 7 nucleotides line up with TRBD2. Trimming took 5 bases from V and 8 from J; bases not matched to a gene: 19. The germline CDR1 and CDR2 sequences are MNHEY and SMNVEV (reference sequence). This CDR3 has 17 amino acids. The chain's CDR3 is CASSPRAGGGSLGTQYF. The CDR3, as DNA: TGTGCCAGCAGTCCTCGTGCTGGCGGGGGTTCCCTGGGTACGCAGTATTTT.

The J gene is TRBJ2-1, the V gene TRBV27; TRBD2 aligns across 13 bases. This CDR3 is built from 16 residues. Losses at the gene ends were 7 bases for V and 8 bases for J; bases not matched to a gene: 11. Per the germline V gene, CDR1 is MNHEY and CDR2 is SMNVEV (reference sequence). The CDR3 reads CASMPWTSGSIHEQFF. CDR3 nucleotides: TGTGCCAGCATGCCCTGGACTAGCGGGAGCATTCATGAGCAGTTCTTC.

This clone appeared once. The chain has TRBV5-8 and TRBJ1-5; a possible D gene is TRBD1 (6 bases). The CDR3 spans 14 residues. V lost 4 bases and J lost 6, with 14 bases in between. Looked up from germline, CDR1 is SGHTS and CDR2 is YDEGEE. CDR3 bases: TGTGCCAGCAGCCTAGGGGGGGTGGGTCAGCCCCAGCATTTT. This codes for CASSLGGVGQPQHF.

J is TRBJ1-2 and V is TRBV5-1; perhaps TRBD1 as D (6 bases). The CDR3 covers 14 residues. Germline CDR1 reads SGHRS; CDR2 reads YFSETQ. Trimming left V 0 bases short and J 4 bases short, with 10 bases between. The CDR3 region has the DNA TGCGCCAGCAGCTTGGTAGAGACAGGCTATGGCTACACCTTC. Translating gives CASSLVETGYGYTF.

This clone was found a few times. This is likely an artifact of a read error, given a far larger clone one base away. This chain links TRBV28 with TRBJ1-2; D is unresolved. Germline V gives CDR1 MDHEN, CDR2 SYDVKM. This CDR3 contains 12 residues. Trimming removed 5 bases at V and 0 bases at J, with 4 bases between. The CDR3 bases are TGTGCCAGCAGTCCGGCTAACTATGGCTACACCTTC. Translating it yields CASSPANYGYTF.

The chain recombines TRBV2 with TRBJ2-7, with D possibly TRBD1 on 5 matching bases. The germline CDR1 and CDR2 sequences are SNHLY and FYNNEI. CDR3 length equals 14 residues. Between the trimmed V and J ends, which lost 2 bases and 2 bases, there was a span of 10 bases. CDR3 loop: CASSEMWTTYEQYF. Here the CDR3 DNA reads TGTGCCAGCAGTGAAATGTGGACAACCTACGAGCAGTACTTC. Using reference TRBV2 and TRBJ2-7 for the parts outside the CDR3, the full variable domain is EPEVTQTPSHQVTQMGQEVILRCVPISNHLYFYWYRQILGQKVEFLVSFYNNEISEKSEIFDDQFSVERPDGSNFTLKIRSTKLEDSAMYFCASSEMWTTYEQYFGPGTRLTVT.

This clone was observed a handful of times. This chain links TRBV29-1 with TRBJ2-1; the D gene is possibly TRBD1 (5 bases). Germline V gives CDR1 SQVTM, CDR2 ANQGSEA. The V end was cut by 7 bases, the J end by 2 bases, with 9 bases between. CDR3 length: 12 amino acids. The CDR3: CSGDSPYNEQFF. The DNA for the CDR3 is TGCAGCGGCGACAGCCCCTACAATGAGCAGTTCTTC.

In its sample, this clone was seen a few times. J is TRBJ2-1 and V is TRBV19, with TRBD1 matching over 8 bases. There are 15 residues in the CDR3. Germline CDR1 is LNHDA and CDR2 is SQIVND (reference sequence). With 2 bases clipped from V and 4 bases from J, the junction kept 4 bases outside the gene matches. The DNA of the CDR3 is TGTGCCAGTAGTATAACTGGACAGGGTTACAATGAGCAGTTCTTC. This encodes CASSITGQGYNEQFF.

The genes are TRBV7-3 and TRBJ2-5, with 8 bases identical to TRBD1. Germline values: CDR1 SGHTA, CDR2 FQGTGA. The V segment lost 5 bases and the J segment 5 bases; nucleotides outside the gene matches: 4. The CDR3 spans 13 residues. The CDR3 loop reads CASSPTGEETQYF. Here the CDR3 DNA reads TGTGCCAGCAGCCCGACAGGGGAGGAGACCCAGTACTTC.

This clone was seen just once. This chain uses TRBV2 with TRBJ2-7; D is unclear. Trimming removed 3 bases from V and 6 bases from J, with 12 bases in between. The CDR3 has 13 amino acids. The germline V gene encodes CDR1 SNHLY and CDR2 FYNNEI. The CDR3 DNA is TGTGCCAGCAGTGATCCGGGTTTCCTCGAGCAGTACTTC. This encodes CASSDPGFLEQYF. Based on the CDR3 plus reference TRBV2 and TRBJ2-7, the full variable domain is EPEVTQTPSHQVTQMGQEVILRCVPISNHLYFYWYRQILGQKVEFLVSFYNNEISEKSEIFDDQFSVERPDGSNFTLKIRSTKLEDSAMYFCASSDPGFLEQYFGPGTRLTVT.

The rearrangement links TRBV5-1 to TRBJ1-2; maybe TRBD1 (5 bases). The germline V and J ends were trimmed by 4 bases and 0 bases, with 16 bases remaining between them. The CDR3 covers 16 residues. Germline loops: CDR1 SGHRS, CDR2 YFSETQ. CDR3 coding DNA: TGCGCCAGCAGCGGTCGAACAGGCCGGGCTAACTATGGCTACACCTTC. As protein: CASSGRTGRANYGYTF.

V is TRBV15 and J is TRBJ1-5, with 7 bases fitting TRBD1. Per the germline V gene, CDR1 is LNHNV and CDR2 is YYDKDF (reference sequence). The CDR3 extends over 15 amino acids. V was clipped by 4 bases and J by 1 base; unmatched bases: 4. The CDR3 coding sequence is TGTGCCACCAGCACGGGACAGTTGAGCAATCAGCCCCAGCATTTT. This sequence encodes CATSTGQLSNQPQHF.

The gene calls are TRBV13 and TRBJ2-5, with 7 bases lining up with TRBD1. The J segment lost 3 bases and the V segment lost 5 bases, leaving 6 bases of the junction unmatched. The germline V gene encodes CDR1 PRHDT and CDR2 FYEKMQ (reference sequence). The CDR3 runs 14 residues. CDR3 in amino acids: CASSRGTAEETQYF. CDR3 nucleotide sequence: TGTGCCAGCAGCCGTGGGACAGCAGAAGAGACCCAGTACTTC. The full variable domain, in which reference TRBV13 and TRBJ2-5 provide the parts outside the CDR3, is AAGVIQSPRHLIKEKRETATLKCYPIPRHDTVYWYQQGPGQDPQFLISFYEKMQSDKGSIPDRFSAQQFSDYHSELNMSSLELGDSALYFCASSRGTAEETQYFGPGTRLLVL.

This clone was detected a few times. V and J are TRBV7-9 and TRBJ2-2, with D perhaps matching TRBD2 (5 bases). Germline CDR1 and CDR2: SEHNR and FQNEAQ (reference sequence). CDR3 length: 15 amino acids. V was trimmed by 5 bases and J by 0 bases, leaving 10 bases between them. CDR3 DNA sequence: TGTGCCAGCAGCCCCCGGGGAACGAACACCGGGGAGCTGTTTTTT. Encoded protein: CASSPRGTNTGELFF.

In this sample, this clone turned up once. The gene calls are TRBV28 and TRBJ2-1, with a tentative D call TRBD1 (6 bases). V was pared by 6 bases and J by 5 bases, with 14 bases between. CDR1 and CDR2 from the germline V gene are MDHEN and SYDVKM. The CDR3 runs 14 residues. CDR3 coding DNA: TGTGCCAGCAGCCGCATCAGGGGAGACAATGAGCAGTTCTTC. Translated, it gives CASSRIRGDNEQFF.

The rearrangement uses TRBV27 and TRBJ2-2; tentatively, D is TRBD2 (5 bases). This CDR3 spans 13 amino acids. Germline loops: CDR1 MNHEY, CDR2 SMNVEV (reference sequence). The V and J ends lost 6 bases and 4 bases respectively, with 9 bases between them. The CDR3 DNA sequence: TGTGCCAGCAGCCCACGGGGCACCGGGGAGCTGTTTTTT. Protein sequence: CASSPRGTGELFF.

This chain connects TRBV5-1 to TRBJ1-1; D is undetermined. Trimming removed 5 bases from V and 0 bases from J, with 14 bases in between. Germline V lookup: CDR1 SGHRS, CDR2 YFSETQ. The CDR3 is made up of 15 amino acids. For the CDR3, the DNA is TGCGCCAGCAGGAGGGAGGGCCAGATGAACACTGAAGCTTTCTTT. It yields the protein CASRREGQMNTEAFF.

This clone was counted between two and nine times. V gene TRBV11-3 combines with J gene TRBJ2-2; 8 nucleotides align to TRBD2. The germline V gene encodes CDR1 SGHNT and CDR2 YENEEA. The junction had 7 bases not matched to a gene; V was cut back by 5 bases and J by 5 bases. This CDR3 region has 15 residues. DNA for the CDR3: TGTGCCAGCAGCCCCCTGACTAGCGTAACCGGGGAGCTGTTTTTT. It yields the protein CASSPLTSVTGELFF.

The chain joins TRBV19 to TRBJ2-2; 8 bases are a match to TRBD1. This CDR3 spans 15 amino acids. The germline V gene encodes CDR1 LNHDA and CDR2 SQIVND (reference sequence). V lost 4 bases, J lost 10 bases, and 11 bases stayed unmatched. The CDR3: CASSTQGAQTEELFF. The DNA for the CDR3 is TGTGCCAGTAGTACGCAGGGGGCGCAGACGGAGGAGCTGTTTTTT.

The rearrangement uses TRBV19 and TRBJ1-4; maybe TRBD1 (6 bases). CDR1 is LNHDA, CDR2 SQIVND, per germline (reference sequence). Trimming cost V 10 bases and J 0 bases, with 18 bases left between them. This CDR3 comprises 16 residues. The CDR3 region has the DNA TGTGCCACTAGCCCGGGACACATTGCAACTAATGAAAAACTGTTTTTT. Amino acids: CATSPGHIATNEKLFF. The full variable domain, rest sourced from reference TRBV19 and TRBJ1-4, is DGGITQSPKYLFRKEGQNVTLSCEQNLNHDAMYWYRQDPGQGLRLIYYSQIVNDFQKGDIAEGYSVSREKKESFPLTVTSAQKNPTAFYLCATSPGHIATNEKLFFGSGTQLSVL.

The rearrangement links TRBV28 to TRBJ2-5; 10 bases fit TRBD2. The CDR3 totals 15 residues. The V and J ends lost 4 bases and 4 bases, in that order; junction bases with no gene match: 6. Germline V gene sequence: CDR1 MDHEN, CDR2 SYDVKM. CDR3 sequence (DNA): TGTGCCAGCAGTTCCCTAGCGGGGGCTGTAGAGACCCAGTACTTC. This gives the protein CASSSLAGAVETQYF.

The chain employs TRBV11-3 and TRBJ2-1; TRBD1 matches 9 bases. V lost 5 bases and J lost 4; bases outside the gene matches: 6. Germline V lookup: CDR1 SGHNT, CDR2 YENEEA. The CDR3 totals 15 residues. CDR3: CASSQADRGYNEQFF. For the CDR3, the DNA is TGTGCCAGCAGCCAAGCCGACAGGGGGTACAATGAGCAGTTCTTC. The full variable domain, rest sourced from reference TRBV11-3 and TRBJ2-1, is EAGVVQSPRYKIIEKKQPVAFWCNPISGHNTLYWYLQNLGQGPELLIRYENEEAVDDSQLPKDRFSAERLKGVDSTLKIQPAELGDSAVYLCASSQADRGYNEQFFGPGTRLTVL.

The chain recombines TRBV12-3 or TRBV12-4 with TRBJ2-7, with unresolved D. Trimming took 0 bases from V and 4 from J, leaving 4 bases between them. CDR3 length equals 12 residues. The CDR3 region is CASSLARYEQYF. Written as DNA, the CDR3 is TGTGCCAGCAGTTTAGCGCGATACGAGCAGTACTTC.